This T cell receptor (beta chain) appears in the sequencing data of a study of a mutant IDH1 vaccine in newly diagnosed glioma. For the study at large: Before enrollment, patients got radiotherapy alone, temozolomide alone, or mostly the combination.

Generated by immunoSEQ multiplex PCR, the TCRdb table keeps only in-frame clones and is missing some. The profile shows around 23,000 clones, approximately 80% of them singletons. Time point in this sample: week 5, during vaccination. In the vaccine, a single dose held 300 ug of the mutant IDH1 20-mer peptide, along with topical imiquimod. Each of the donors came in with new WHO grade 3 or 4 astrocytomas that were IDH1-mutant and ATRX-lost. The germline V and J ends were trimmed by 0 bases and 2 bases, with 8 bases remaining between them. The CDR3 loop spans 14 amino acids. Germline loops: CDR1 SGHRS, CDR2 YFSETQ. Comment on this clone: Its cognate antigen is unknown.

V gene TRBV5-1 combines with J gene TRBJ1-1; no firm D call. This TCR was recovered from a man aged 40-49 years with glioma. Here the sequenced sample was PBMCs, taken from a glioma patient whose treatment included an IDH1 peptide vaccine. The CDR3 DNA is TGCGCCAGCAGCTTGGCCGGGTTTAACACTGAAGCTTTCTTT. Protein sequence: CASSLAGFNTEAFF.